What follows are 6 T cell receptor beta chains derived from one specimen sequenced in a study of T cell changes during pregnancy in multiple sclerosis. Using immunoSEQ multiplex PCR, the repertoire was profiled, and TCRdb retains in-frame clones only, with some absent. The sample holds around 56,000 clones, about nine tenths seen once. The sequencing used CD4+ T cells from peripheral blood mononuclear cells, collected in the third trimester of pregnancy. These receptors all stem from a female donor with multiple sclerosis, enrolled in a pregnancy study.

The gene calls are TRBV5-6 and TRBJ2-7; 10 nucleotides agree with TRBD1. Per germline, CDR1 SGHDT and CDR2 YYEEEE. The V gene end was trimmed by 3 bases and the J gene end by 2 bases; junction bases not matched to a gene: 8. The CDR3 loop spans 16 amino acids. In DNA form, the CDR3 reads TGTGCCAGCAGCTCCACCGGGACAGGGGTTACCTACGAGCAGTACTTC. The encoded protein is CASSSTGTGVTYEQYF.

The V and J genes are TRBV7-2 and TRBJ2-6; D gene uncertain. With 3 bases removed from V and 0 bases from J, the gap between germline ends came to 6 bases. The CDR3 totals 15 residues. Per the germline V gene, CDR1 is SGHTA and CDR2 is FQGNSA. The CDR3 loop reads CASSFQYSGANVLTF. The DNA of the CDR3 is TGTGCCAGCAGCTTTCAGTACTCTGGGGCCAACGTCCTGACTTTC.

The gene calls are TRBV7-2 and TRBJ1-1, with D perhaps matching TRBD1 (5 bases). CDR3 length: 13 residues. V was pared by 5 bases and J by 1 base, with 8 bases between. The V gene's germline CDR1 is SGHTA and CDR2 FQGNSA. The DNA for the CDR3 is TGTGCCAGCAGCGCCCAGGGGAACACTGAAGCTTTCTTT. Translated, it gives CASSAQGNTEAFF.

The chain combines TRBV5-6 with TRBJ1-1; perhaps TRBD1 as D (6 bases). The V end was cut by 2 bases, the J end by 0 bases, with 11 bases between. The germline V gene encodes CDR1 SGHDT and CDR2 YYEEEE. There are 15 residues in the CDR3. The CDR3 nucleotides read TGTGCCAGCAGCTTACAGAACAGGGTGAACACTGAAGCTTTCTTT. Protein product: CASSLQNRVNTEAFF.

This rearrangement joins TRBV7-2 to TRBJ1-5; D is unclear. The CDR3 has 15 residues. Germline CDR1 and CDR2: SGHTA and FQGNSA. V was pared by 6 bases and J by 4 bases, with 16 bases between. The chain's CDR3 is CASRGSGGSNQPQHF. DNA of the CDR3: TGTGCCAGCAGGGGGTCAGGAGGCTCAAATCAGCCCCAGCATTTT.

This clone was detected once. CDR3 nucleotide sequence: TGTGCCTGGAGACAGAGCTCCTACGAGCAGTACTTC. Protein: CAWRQSSYEQYF. The rearrangement links TRBV30 to TRBJ2-7; D is ambiguous. V lost 3 bases and J lost 0, with 6 bases in between. The CDR3 sequence is 12 residues long. Germline values: CDR1 GTSNPN, CDR2 SVGIG (reference sequence).